Listed here is a single T cell receptor beta chain. This entry belongs to a study of technical replicates of blood from a handful of donors. Assay: immunoSEQ multiplex PCR; the TCRdb copy retains only in-frame clones and omits some. In the table there are 50,000 to 60,000 clones, about nine tenths of which are singletons. Germline V CDR1 and CDR2: SNHLY, FYNNEI. CDR3 length: 14 residues. Trimming cost V 7 bases and J 4 bases, with 16 bases left between them. Sequencing was done on a sample of PBMCs. The chain couples TRBV2 to TRBJ1-1, with D tentatively TRBD1 (6 bases). This sequence originates from a human donor in good health. Some clones in this sample may be carry-over from other donors' samples. CDR3 coding DNA: TGTGCCAGCAACAGGGATGGGGACCTCACTGAAGCTTTCTTT. It is translated as CASNRDGDLTEAFF. Supplemented by reference TRBV2 and TRBJ1-1, the full variable domain reads EPEVTQTPSHQVTQMGQEVILRCVPISNHLYFYWYRQILGQKVEFLVSFYNNEISEKSEIFDDQFSVERPDGSNFTLKIRSTKLEDSAMYFCASNRDGDLTEAFFGQGTRLTVV.